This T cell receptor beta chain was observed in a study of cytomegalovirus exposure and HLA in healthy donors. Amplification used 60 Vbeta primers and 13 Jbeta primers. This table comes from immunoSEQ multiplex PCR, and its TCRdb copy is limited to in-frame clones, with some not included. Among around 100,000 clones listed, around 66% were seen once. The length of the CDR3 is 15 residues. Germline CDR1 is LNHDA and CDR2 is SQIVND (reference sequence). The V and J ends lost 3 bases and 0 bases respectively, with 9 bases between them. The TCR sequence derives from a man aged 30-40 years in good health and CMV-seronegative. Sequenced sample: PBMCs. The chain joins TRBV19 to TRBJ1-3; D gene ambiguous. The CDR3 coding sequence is TGTGCCAGTAGTATTCTAGAGAACTCTGGAAACACCATATATTTT. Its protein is CASSILENSGNTIYF.